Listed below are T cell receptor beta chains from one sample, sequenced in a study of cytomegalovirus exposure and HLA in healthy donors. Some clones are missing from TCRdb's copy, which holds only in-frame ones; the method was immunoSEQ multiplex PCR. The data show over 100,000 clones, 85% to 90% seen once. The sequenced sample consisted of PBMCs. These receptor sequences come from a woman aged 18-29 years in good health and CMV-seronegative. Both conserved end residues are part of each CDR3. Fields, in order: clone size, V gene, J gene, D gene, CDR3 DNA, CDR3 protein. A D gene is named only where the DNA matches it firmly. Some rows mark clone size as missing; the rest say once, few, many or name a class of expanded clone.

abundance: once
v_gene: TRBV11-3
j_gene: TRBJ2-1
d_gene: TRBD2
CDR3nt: TGTGCCAGCAGCTTCCAAGCGGGAATCGGCAATGAGCAGTTCTTC
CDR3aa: CASSFQAGIGNEQFF

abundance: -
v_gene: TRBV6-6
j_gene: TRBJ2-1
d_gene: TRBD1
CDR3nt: TGTGCCAGCGGTCCGGCAGGGGGAACAGGAAATGAGCAGTTCTTC
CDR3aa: CASGPAGGTGNEQFF

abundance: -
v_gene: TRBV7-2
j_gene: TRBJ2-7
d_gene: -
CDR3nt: TGTGCCAGCAGCTTTACGGTCCCCTACGAGCAGTACTTC
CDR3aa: CASSFTVPYEQYF

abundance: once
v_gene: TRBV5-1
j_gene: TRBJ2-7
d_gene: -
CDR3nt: TGCGCCAGCAGCTTGGACGCACACTCCTACGAGCAGTACTTC
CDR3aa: CASSLDAHSYEQYF

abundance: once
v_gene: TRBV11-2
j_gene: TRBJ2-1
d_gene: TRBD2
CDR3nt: TGTGCCAGCGTGGGAACGGGGGGGCTTCATGAGCAGTTCTTC
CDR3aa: CASVGTGGLHEQFF

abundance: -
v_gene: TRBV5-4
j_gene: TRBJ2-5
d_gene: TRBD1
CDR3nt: TGTGCCAGCAGCTTCGACAGGGGCTCAGAGACCCAGTACTTC
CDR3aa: CASSFDRGSETQYF

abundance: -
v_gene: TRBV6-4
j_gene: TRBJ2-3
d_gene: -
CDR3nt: TGTGCCAGCAGTCGGGACACGGGCCCCACAGATACGCAGTATTTT
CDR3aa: CASSRDTGPTDTQYF

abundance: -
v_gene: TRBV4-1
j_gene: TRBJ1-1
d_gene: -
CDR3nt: TGCGCCAGCAGCCAAGGCCCGCCGGCTGAAGCTTTCTTT
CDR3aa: CASSQGPPAEAFF

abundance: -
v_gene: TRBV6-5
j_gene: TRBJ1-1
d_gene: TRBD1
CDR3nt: TGTGCCAGCAGTTACGGGGGACAGCAAAAAGGAGCTTTCTTT
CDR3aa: CASSYGGQQKGAFF

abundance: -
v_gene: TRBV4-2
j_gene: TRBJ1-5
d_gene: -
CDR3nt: TGTGCCAGCGCCCCGACAGTTAGCAATCAGCCCCAGCATTTT
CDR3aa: CASAPTVSNQPQHF

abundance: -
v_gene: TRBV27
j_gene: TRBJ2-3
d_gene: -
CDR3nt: TGTGCCAGCAGTTTAGCACAAGATAGCACAGATACGCAGTATTTT
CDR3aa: CASSLAQDSTDTQYF

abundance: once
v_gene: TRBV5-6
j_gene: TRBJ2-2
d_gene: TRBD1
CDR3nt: TGTGCCAGCAGCTTTCTGAGGGGGCTACACACCGGGGAGCTGTTTTTT
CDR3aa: CASSFLRGLHTGELFF

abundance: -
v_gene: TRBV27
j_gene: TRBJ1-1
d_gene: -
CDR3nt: TGTGCCAGCAGCTTTAGGACAGCAACATCCCGTGAAGCTTTCTTT
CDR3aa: CASSFRTATSREAFF

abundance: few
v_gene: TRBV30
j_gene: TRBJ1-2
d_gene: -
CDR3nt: TGTGCCTGGAGTCCTGACAGCTATGGCTACACCTTC
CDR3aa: CAWSPDSYGYTF

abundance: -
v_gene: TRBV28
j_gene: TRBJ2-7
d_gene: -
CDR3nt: TGTGCCAGCGGCAATTACGAGCAGTACTTC
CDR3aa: CASGNYEQYF

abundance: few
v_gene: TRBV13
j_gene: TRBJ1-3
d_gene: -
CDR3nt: TGTGCCAGCAGCCTGGGAAACACCATATATTTT
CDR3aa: CASSLGNTIYF

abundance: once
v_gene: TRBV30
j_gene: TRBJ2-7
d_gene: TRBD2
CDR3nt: TGTGCCTGGAGTGTAGGACTAGCGGGAGGGTACGAGCAGTACTTC
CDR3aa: CAWSVGLAGGYEQYF

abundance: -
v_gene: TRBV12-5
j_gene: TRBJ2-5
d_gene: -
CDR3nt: TGTGCTAGTGGTTTGGACGTTGTGGGAGTAGAGACCCAGTACTTC
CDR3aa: CASGLDVVGVETQYF

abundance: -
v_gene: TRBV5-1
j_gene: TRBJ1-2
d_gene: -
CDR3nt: TGCGCCAGCAGCTTGGATCTGGGCGCCTATGGCTACACCTTC
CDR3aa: CASSLDLGAYGYTF

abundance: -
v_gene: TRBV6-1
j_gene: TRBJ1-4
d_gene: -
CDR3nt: TGTGCCAGCAGAAGCGGGGACGGCGAAAAACTGTTTTTT
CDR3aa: CASRSGDGEKLFF

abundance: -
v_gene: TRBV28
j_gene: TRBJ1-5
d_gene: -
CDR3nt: TGTGCCAGCAGCCTCGGGTGGGAGGGCAATCAGCCCCAGCATTTT
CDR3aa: CASSLGWEGNQPQHF

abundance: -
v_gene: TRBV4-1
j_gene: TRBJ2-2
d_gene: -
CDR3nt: TGCGCCAGCAGCCAAGGAGAGGCCGGGGAGCTGTTTTTT
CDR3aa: CASSQGEAGELFF

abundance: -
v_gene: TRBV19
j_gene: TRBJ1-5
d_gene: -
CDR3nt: TGTGCCAGTAGTATGGCCAGGAGAACGGGAATTCAGCCCCAGCATTTT
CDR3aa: CASSMARRTGIQPQHF

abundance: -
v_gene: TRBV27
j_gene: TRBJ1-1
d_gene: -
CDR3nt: TGTGCCAGCAGTTTGGGGGCCGGGACTGAAGCTTTCTTT
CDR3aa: CASSLGAGTEAFF

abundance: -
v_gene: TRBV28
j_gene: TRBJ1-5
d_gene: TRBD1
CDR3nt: TGTGCCATTCGACAGGGCTTACAGCCCCAGCATTTT
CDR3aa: CAIRQGLQPQHF

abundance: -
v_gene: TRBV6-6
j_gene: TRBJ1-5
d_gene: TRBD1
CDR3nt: TGTGCCAGCTCGAATCCAGACAGGGGTAATCAGCCCCAGCATTTT
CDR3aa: CASSNPDRGNQPQHF